These 13 T cell receptor beta chains originate from one sample sequenced in a study of tumor and adjacent non-tumor tissue in lung cancer. TCRbeta libraries were built with three rounds of nested PCR, modified from ARM-PCR. TCRdb itself ran the multiplex PCR reads through MiXCR, one entry per CDR3 protein. The data hold 43,000 or so distinct CDR3 sequences, with roughly 60% observed a single time. No cell sorting was done before RNA was extracted from the tissue. The normal lung tissue was taken more than 3 cm from the tumor edge. Input material: distant non-tumor lung tissue. These receptors all come from a man aged 45 to 65 with non-small cell lung cancer.

Note on this clonotype: This may be a read error, as it is one base from a much larger clone. This chain joins TRBV30 and TRBJ2-7, with 9 bases identical to TRBD1. CDR3 length: 14 amino acids. Germline CDR1 GTSNPN, CDR2 SVGIG (reference sequence). The DNA for the CDR3 is TGTGCCTGGGGTGTACAGGGGGCGATCTACGAGCAGTACTTC. Translating it yields CAWGVQGAIYEQYF.

A remark on this clonotype: One junction end does not reproduce the germline sequence, and a read error may be involved. The chain combines TRBV6-6 with TRBJ1-2, with D possibly matching TRBD1 (6 bases). The CDR3 is 12 residues long. Germline assignment: CDR1 MNHNY and CDR2 SVGAGI (reference sequence). The CDR3 reads CASTSRGQGFTF. CDR3 bases: TGTGCCAGCACCTCGCGGGGGCAAGGCTTCACCTTC.

The chain recombines TRBV28 with TRBJ2-7, with D uncertain. CDR3 length: 14 residues. In germline, CDR1 is MDHEN, CDR2 SYDVKM. The V end lost 3 bases, the J end lost 3 bases, and 12 bases lay between the germline ends. The CDR3 sequence: CASSLSRQNYEQYF. CDR3 DNA: TGTGCCAGCAGTTTGTCGAGACAAAACTACGAGCAGTACTTC.

The chain links TRBV5-1 to TRBJ2-7, with unresolved D. From germline, CDR1 is SGHRS and CDR2 YFSETQ. The CDR3 loop spans 16 amino acids. V lost 0 bases, J lost 5 bases, and 18 bases lay in between. This CDR3 reads CASSLDQGLVPHEQYF. For the CDR3, the DNA is TGCGCCAGCAGCTTGGATCAAGGTCTGGTCCCTCACGAGCAGTACTTC.

Comment on this clonotype: Likely a read error: the CDR3 ends without its conserved phenylalanine or tryptophan. This chain joins TRBV29-1 and TRBJ2-2, with a tentative D call TRBD2 (6 bases). Per germline, CDR1 SQVTM and CDR2 ANQGSEA. Deletions cut 7 bases from V and 9 bases from J, with 15 bases between. CDR3 length: 12 amino acids. CDR3 in DNA: TGCAGCGGGAGGGCGTATGGCAGGGAGCTGTTTTTA. Translation: CSGRAYGRELFL.

Many counts were recorded for this clonotype. The V call is TRBV7-9, the J call TRBJ2-1, with a weak D call TRBD2 (6 bases). The CDR3 length is 12 residues. Trimming left V 5 bases short and J 7 bases short, with 9 bases between. The germline V gene has CDR1 SEHNR and CDR2 FQNEAQ (reference sequence). The CDR3 here is CASSRGGNEQFF. DNA for the CDR3: TGTGCCAGCAGCAGGGGAGGTAATGAGCAGTTCTTC.

As for this clonotype: Given a much more abundant clone one base away, this may be a read error. The V call is TRBV20-1, the J call TRBJ2-3; D uncertain. Germline V gene lookup returns CDR1 DFQATT and CDR2 SNEGSKA (reference sequence). This CDR3 spans 12 amino acids. V was trimmed by 6 bases and J by 14 bases, leaving 21 bases between them. The CDR3 reads CSAGSDSLSMYF. In DNA form, the CDR3 reads TGCAGTGCCGGTTCTGACTCCCTGTCGATGTATTTT.

Remarks on this clonotype: The junction differs from germline at one of its ends, possibly a read error. The CDR3 is CASSSDRGLHEQFF. As DNA, the CDR3 is TGTGCCAGCAGCTCGGACAGGGGACTCCATGAACAGTTCTTC. V gene TRBV11-2 combines with J gene TRBJ2-1; 9 nucleotides match TRBD1. The germline gives CDR1 SGHAT, CDR2 FQNNGV. The CDR3 consists of 14 residues.

Turning to this clonotype: This clone may be a read error of a much larger clone one base away. V is TRBV4-1 and J is TRBJ2-6; D is uncertain. The CDR3 contains 14 residues. Germline V gene data show CDR1 as MGHRA and CDR2 as YSYEKL. CDR3 loop: CVSRKLDGANVLTF. CDR3 in DNA: TGCGTCAGCAGGAAGTTGGATGGGGCCAACGTCCTGACTTTC.

A remark on this clonotype: One end of the junction fails to match germline, which may point to a read error. J is TRBJ1-2 and V is TRBV28; D may be TRBD1 (6 bases). Looked up from germline, CDR1 is MDHEN and CDR2 is SYDVKM. The CDR3 spans 14 residues. CDR3 coding DNA: TGTTCCAGCAGTCCACCCACAGGGATTGATGGCTACACCTTC. Encoded protein: CSSSPPTGIDGYTF.

This clonotype was recorded at least ten times. The chain uses TRBV10-2 and TRBJ2-5; D possibly uses TRBD1 or TRBD2 (5 bases each). The V and J ends lost 2 bases and 5 bases respectively, with 9 bases between them. The CDR3 is 13 amino acids. Per the germline V gene, CDR1 is WSHSY and CDR2 is SAAADI. CDR3 sequence: CASSETGGETQYF. The CDR3 nucleotides read TGCGCCAGCAGTGAGACAGGCGGGGAGACCCAGTACTTC.

This clonotype showed up many times. The V gene is TRBV12-3 or TRBV12-4, the J gene TRBJ2-7, with D perhaps matching TRBD1 (5 bases). V was pared by 6 bases and J by 4 bases, with 19 bases between. The CDR3 consists of 15 residues. The CDR3 region is CASSHPQGVSYEQYF. The CDR3, as DNA: TGTGCCAGCAGCCATCCGCAGGGTGTAAGTTACGAGCAGTACTTC.

As concerns this clonotype: The CDR3 does not end in the conserved phenylalanine or tryptophan, so this is likely a read error. V gene TRBV6-1 combines with J gene TRBJ2-7; TRBD1 matches 10 bases. This CDR3 region has 16 residues. Losses at the gene ends were 7 bases for V and 4 bases for J; bases not matched to a gene: 13. In germline, CDR1 is MNHNS, CDR2 SASEGT. CDR3 nucleotide sequence: TGTGCCAGCAAGACAGGGGGCTCAGAAGGGAATTACGAGCAGTACTCC. Translated: CASKTGGSEGNYEQYS.